The TCR beta chain under discussion was sequenced for a study of blood T cell repertoires in COVID-19. Germline CDR1 and CDR2: MNHEY and SVGAGI. The CDR3 consists of 13 residues. Trimming left V 7 bases short and J 2 bases short, with 11 bases between. Original data processing: The assay estimated nucleated cells by amplifying reference gene primers. Data came from immunoSEQ multiplex PCR; TCRdb stores just in-frame clones and leaves some out. V and J calls plus clone size are reproduced from that table; the DNA served to infer D and trimming. The sample contains under 85,000 clones, about 90% of which appear only once. While infection was still active, Seattle patients were enrolled and then followed longitudinally.

The origin of this receptor is a man aged 35 to 55 with COVID-19, enrolled during active disease. J is TRBJ2-5 and V is TRBV6-5, with D perhaps matching TRBD2 (5 bases). The specimen sequenced was peripheral blood. The CDR3 coding sequence is TGTGCCAGCACGCTCACGGGGCAAGAGACCCAGTACTTC. This encodes CASTLTGQETQYF.